The 14 T cell receptor beta chains below all came from one sample that was sequenced in a study of PD-1 blockade in classical Hodgkin lymphoma. The repertoire was sequenced with immunoSEQ multiplex PCR; TCRdb's copy has only in-frame clones and lacks some. The sample holds tens of thousands of clones, about 78% seen once. Every patient was affected by relapse after autologous stem cell transplantation, while exposure to brentuximab vedotin was not uniform. The input for sequencing was peripheral blood mononuclear cells (PBMCs), taken before the second cycle of nivolumab. These receptors came from a human donor with classical Hodgkin lymphoma.

The gene calls are TRBV2 and TRBJ1-4; D gene unclear. The CDR3 covers 14 residues. Germline values: CDR1 SNHLY, CDR2 FYNNEI. With 3 bases removed from V and 5 bases from J, the gap between germline ends came to 10 bases. CDR3: CASSEDGFNEKLFF. In nucleotides, the CDR3 is TGTGCCAGCAGTGAGGACGGATTCAATGAAAAACTGTTTTTT.

V and J are TRBV30 and TRBJ2-2; 8 bases are shared with TRBD2. This CDR3 comprises 14 residues. Germline lookup yields CDR1 GTSNPN and CDR2 SVGIG (reference sequence). V was pared by 7 bases and J by 3 bases, with 7 bases of the junction left unmatched. The CDR3 bases are TGTGCCTCCAAAATAGCGGGGTACACCGGGGAGCTGTTTTTT. Its protein is CASKIAGYTGELFF.

The chain recombines TRBV14 with TRBJ1-1; TRBD1 matches 9 bases. The V and J ends lost 4 bases and 1 base, in that order; junction bases with no gene match: 4. The CDR3 covers 15 residues. Germline V lookup: CDR1 SGHDN, CDR2 FVKESK. CDR3 coding DNA: TGTGCCAGCAGCCTAGGGGGACAGGGGAACACTGAAGCTTTCTTT. Translated: CASSLGGQGNTEAFF.

This sequence joins TRBV12-1 and TRBJ2-7; TRBD1, as called in the table, went unchecked against the DNA. TRBV12-1 is given as a pseudogene. This CDR3 has 16 residues. In DNA form, the CDR3 reads TGTGCCAGCACCCCGTCTCCGGGACAGGGGCCATACGAGCAGTACTTC. The encoded protein is CASTPSPGQGPYEQYF.

The chain employs TRBV5-3 and TRBJ2-7; D call uncertain. TRBV5-3 is recorded as an ORF, its role being uncertain. The CDR3 has 15 amino acids. Trimming left V 8 bases short and J 0 bases short, with 18 bases between. Here the CDR3 reads CASSPSDVASYEQYF. The CDR3 region has the DNA TGTGCCAGCAGCCCATCGGACGTAGCCTCCTACGAGCAGTACTTC.

The chain has TRBV15 and TRBJ2-3; D is perhaps TRBD1 or TRBD2 (6 bases each). Germline V gives CDR1 LNHNV, CDR2 YYDKDF (reference sequence). V lost 8 bases and J 8 bases, leaving 20 bases between the germline ends. This CDR3 comprises 14 residues. In DNA, the CDR3 is TGTGCCACCTCCCTCCTGGGTGGGGGGCCTACGCAGTATTTT. Residues: CATSLLGGGPTQYF.

This chain joins TRBV5-1 and TRBJ2-7; TRBD1 matches at 9 bases. Looked up from germline, CDR1 is SGHRS and CDR2 is YFSETQ. The CDR3 has 14 amino acids. The V gene end was trimmed by 4 bases and the J gene end by 3 bases; junction bases not matched to a gene: 5. CDR3 DNA sequence: TGCGCCAGCAGCCCTCCGGGACAGGGCTACGAGCAGTACTTC. The encoded protein is CASSPPGQGYEQYF.

This clone was observed once. The rearrangement uses TRBV5-6 and TRBJ1-2, with a possible D match to TRBD1 (5 bases). Between the trimmed V and J ends, which lost 2 bases and 4 bases, there was a span of 12 bases. The germline gives CDR1 SGHDT, CDR2 YYEEEE. This CDR3 spans 14 amino acids. CDR3 in amino acids: CASSLPGTVYGYTF. The CDR3 DNA reads as TGTGCCAGCAGCTTACCCGGGACGGTCTATGGCTACACCTTC.

CDR3 sequence (DNA): TGCGCCAGCAGTCTGGGACTAGCGGAGTACAATGAGCAGTTCTTC. This translates into CASSLGLAEYNEQFF. The rearrangement joins TRBV5-1 to TRBJ2-1; 11 nucleotides match TRBD2. V lost 5 bases, J lost 4 bases, and 5 bases stayed unmatched. The V gene's germline CDR1 is SGHRS and CDR2 YFSETQ. The CDR3 is 15 residues long.

The rearrangement uses TRBV7-8 and TRBJ2-7; 8 positions agree with TRBD2. The junction had 6 bases not matched to a gene; V was cut back by 5 bases and J by 6 bases. The CDR3 is 13 amino acids. Looked up from germline, CDR1 is SGHVS and CDR2 is FQNEAQ. The CDR3 DNA reads as TGTGCCAGCAGCGCCGGGGGGGCGCGCGAGCAGTACTTC. Translated: CASSAGGAREQYF. The entire variable domain, with the rest obtained from reference TRBV7-8 and TRBJ2-7, is as follows: GAGVSQSPRYKVAKRGQDVALRCDPISGHVSLFWYQQALGQGPEFLTYFQNEAQLDKSGLPSDRFFAERPEGSVSTLKIQRTQQEDSAVYLCASSAGGAREQYFGPGTRLTVT.

The rearrangement uses TRBV29-1 and TRBJ2-1; D may be TRBD2 (6 bases). Germline V gene lookup returns CDR1 SQVTM and CDR2 ANQGSEA. The CDR3 extends over 14 amino acids. Trimming shortened V by 1 base and J by 7 bases, and 14 bases separated the two germline ends. This CDR3 reads CSVEAPAGLNEQFF. The CDR3 DNA follows: TGCAGCGTTGAAGCCCCCGCGGGGTTGAATGAGCAGTTCTTC.

V is TRBV19 and J is TRBJ2-6; TRBD1 matches at 7 bases. Germline CDR1 LNHDA, CDR2 SQIVND (reference sequence). This CDR3 comprises 17 residues. Trimming cost V 6 bases and J 4 bases; bases outside gene matches: 12. The CDR3, as DNA: TGTGCCAGTAGCCTTCGCCCGACAGGGACCGGGGCCAACGTCCTGACTTTC. Protein product: CASSLRPTGTGANVLTF.

The rearrangement joins TRBV2 to TRBJ1-1; TRBD1 might be the D (6 bases). Germline lookup yields CDR1 SNHLY and CDR2 FYNNEI. Trimming removed 11 bases from V and 4 bases from J, with 17 bases in between. The CDR3 extends over 13 amino acids. This CDR3 reads CASFGGLGTEAFF. In nucleotides, the CDR3 is TGTGCCTCCTTCGGGGGGCTGGGCACTGAAGCTTTCTTT.

This clone has more than one count but fewer than ten. This chain joins TRBV5-1 and TRBJ1-1; no clear D. Germline assignment: CDR1 SGHRS and CDR2 YFSETQ. V was clipped by 5 bases and J by 1 base, with 15 bases between them. The CDR3 covers 15 residues. The chain's CDR3 is CASSPSFGENTEAFF. CDR3 DNA: TGCGCCAGCAGTCCAAGTTTCGGGGAGAACACTGAAGCTTTCTTT.